The clone carrying this TCR beta chain occurred a few times. The data were taken from a study of blood T cells in healthy people across ages. This CDR3 contains 16 residues. V lost 4 bases to trimming and J lost 7 bases; unmatched junction nucleotides: 8. Germline CDR1 reads LGHDT; CDR2 reads YNNKEL (reference sequence). With a J-beta primer mix and a sample-barcoded 5' primer, a second PCR ran about 6 to 11 cycles. Each CDR3 protein is one row after TCRdb ran MiXCR on the 5' RACE reads. Among 550,000 to 800,000 distinct CDR3 sequences listed, 32% were seen once. The chain is built from TRBV3-1 and TRBJ1-6, with 9 bases fitting TRBD1. The sequence was obtained from an elderly woman in good health. The source material was blood. This CDR3 reads CASSPWAGQGNSPLHF. The CDR3 nucleotides are TGTGCCAGCAGCCCTTGGGCGGGACAGGGAAATTCACCCCTCCACTTT.